The present T cell receptor (beta chain) was sequenced within a study of blood T cell repertoires in COVID-19. Study as a whole: Some COVID-19 samples were acute and others convalescent; all came from the United States, Italy and Spain. The cDNA or gDNA used as material had been derived from T cells, B-cell-depleted T cells, or PBMCs.

Original methodology: From reference gene primer amplification, estimates of nucleated cell counts were derived. Assay: immunoSEQ multiplex PCR; the TCRdb copy retains only in-frame clones and omits some. The V and J calls and clone size are taken from that table; D and trimming were inferred from the DNA. The repertoire consists of some 60,000 clones, with more than 90% occurring once and the leading ten covering 2% to 2.5%. The ends lost 1 base at V and 5 bases at J; junction bases unmatched: 10. The V gene's germline CDR1 is SGHDN and CDR2 FVKESK. The length of the CDR3 is 16 residues. Specimen: peripheral blood. V and J are TRBV14 and TRBJ1-1; 7 bases line up with TRBD1. This sequence originates from a man in his 60s with acute or convalescent COVID-19. This CDR3 reads CASSQASQGGGTEAFF. The DNA for the CDR3 is TGTGCCAGCAGCCAAGCTTCTCAGGGGGGAGGAACTGAAGCTTTCTTT.